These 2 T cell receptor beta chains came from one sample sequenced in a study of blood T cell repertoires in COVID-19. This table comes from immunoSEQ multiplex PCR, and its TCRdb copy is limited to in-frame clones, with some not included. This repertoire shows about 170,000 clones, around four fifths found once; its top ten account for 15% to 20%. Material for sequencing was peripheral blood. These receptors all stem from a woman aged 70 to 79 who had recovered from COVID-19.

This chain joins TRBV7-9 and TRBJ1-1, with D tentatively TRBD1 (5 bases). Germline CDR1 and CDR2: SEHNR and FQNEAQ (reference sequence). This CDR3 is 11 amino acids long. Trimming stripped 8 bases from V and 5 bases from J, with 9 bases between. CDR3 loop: CASDGGTEAFF. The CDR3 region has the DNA TGTGCCAGCGACGGGGGGACTGAAGCTTTCTTT.

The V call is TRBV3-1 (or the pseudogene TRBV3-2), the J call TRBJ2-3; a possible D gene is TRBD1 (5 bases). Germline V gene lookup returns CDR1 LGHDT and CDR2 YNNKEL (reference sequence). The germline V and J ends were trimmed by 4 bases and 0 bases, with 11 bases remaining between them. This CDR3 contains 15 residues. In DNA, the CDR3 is TGTGCCAGCAGCCCGACAGTTACTAGCACAGATACGCAGTATTTT. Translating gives CASSPTVTSTDTQYF.